Shown below are 4 T cell receptor beta chains from a single sample sequenced in a study of T cell responses to AZD1222 COVID-19 vaccine. Sequencing used immunoSEQ multiplex PCR; TCRdb keeps in-frame clones, though not all of them. The table records 110,000 or so clones, around nine tenths of them present only once. Material: peripheral blood, obtained on day 0 of AZD1222 vaccination. The receptors stem from an adult in good health.

This chain uses TRBV7-8 with TRBJ2-1, with 7 nucleotides matching TRBD1. Losses at the gene ends were 5 bases for V and 3 bases for J; bases not matched to a gene: 7. The germline V gene has CDR1 SGHVS and CDR2 FQNEAQ. The CDR3 runs 15 residues. The CDR3 region is CASSPGTAVYNEQFF. In DNA form, the CDR3 reads TGTGCCAGCAGCCCCGGGACAGCGGTCTACAATGAGCAGTTCTTC.

The chain combines TRBV11-2 with TRBJ2-1; 12 bases are shared with TRBD2. This CDR3 spans 16 amino acids. Per germline, CDR1 SGHAT and CDR2 FQNNGV. Trimming took 2 bases from V and 8 from J; bases not matched to a gene: 7. Here the CDR3 reads CASSLRGTSGLDEQFF. The DNA of the CDR3 is TGTGCCAGCAGCTTAAGGGGGACTAGCGGGCTCGATGAGCAGTTCTTC.

V and J are TRBV19 and TRBJ1-2; a possible D gene is TRBD1 (5 bases). The CDR3 length is 11 residues. V lost 5 bases and J 7 bases, leaving 8 bases between the germline ends. CDR1 is LNHDA and CDR2 is SQIVND in the germline V gene (reference sequence). The CDR3 reads CASSWGSGYTF. The CDR3 DNA sequence: TGTGCCAGTAGTTGGGGGTCTGGCTACACCTTC. Full variable domain (missing parts from reference TRBV19 and TRBJ1-2): DGGITQSPKYLFRKEGQNVTLSCEQNLNHDAMYWYRQDPGQGLRLIYYSQIVNDFQKGDIAEGYSVSREKKESFPLTVTSAQKNPTAFYLCASSWGSGYTFGSGTRLTVV.

This sequence joins TRBV30 and TRBJ1-6, with 10 bases aligning to TRBD1. CDR1 and CDR2 from the germline V gene are GTSNPN and SVGIG (reference sequence). The ends lost 7 bases at V and 10 bases at J; junction bases unmatched: 10. The CDR3 consists of 14 residues. Here the CDR3 reads CAFGRDRGESPLHF. The CDR3 DNA is TGTGCCTTTGGGAGGGACAGGGGAGAATCACCCCTCCACTTT.